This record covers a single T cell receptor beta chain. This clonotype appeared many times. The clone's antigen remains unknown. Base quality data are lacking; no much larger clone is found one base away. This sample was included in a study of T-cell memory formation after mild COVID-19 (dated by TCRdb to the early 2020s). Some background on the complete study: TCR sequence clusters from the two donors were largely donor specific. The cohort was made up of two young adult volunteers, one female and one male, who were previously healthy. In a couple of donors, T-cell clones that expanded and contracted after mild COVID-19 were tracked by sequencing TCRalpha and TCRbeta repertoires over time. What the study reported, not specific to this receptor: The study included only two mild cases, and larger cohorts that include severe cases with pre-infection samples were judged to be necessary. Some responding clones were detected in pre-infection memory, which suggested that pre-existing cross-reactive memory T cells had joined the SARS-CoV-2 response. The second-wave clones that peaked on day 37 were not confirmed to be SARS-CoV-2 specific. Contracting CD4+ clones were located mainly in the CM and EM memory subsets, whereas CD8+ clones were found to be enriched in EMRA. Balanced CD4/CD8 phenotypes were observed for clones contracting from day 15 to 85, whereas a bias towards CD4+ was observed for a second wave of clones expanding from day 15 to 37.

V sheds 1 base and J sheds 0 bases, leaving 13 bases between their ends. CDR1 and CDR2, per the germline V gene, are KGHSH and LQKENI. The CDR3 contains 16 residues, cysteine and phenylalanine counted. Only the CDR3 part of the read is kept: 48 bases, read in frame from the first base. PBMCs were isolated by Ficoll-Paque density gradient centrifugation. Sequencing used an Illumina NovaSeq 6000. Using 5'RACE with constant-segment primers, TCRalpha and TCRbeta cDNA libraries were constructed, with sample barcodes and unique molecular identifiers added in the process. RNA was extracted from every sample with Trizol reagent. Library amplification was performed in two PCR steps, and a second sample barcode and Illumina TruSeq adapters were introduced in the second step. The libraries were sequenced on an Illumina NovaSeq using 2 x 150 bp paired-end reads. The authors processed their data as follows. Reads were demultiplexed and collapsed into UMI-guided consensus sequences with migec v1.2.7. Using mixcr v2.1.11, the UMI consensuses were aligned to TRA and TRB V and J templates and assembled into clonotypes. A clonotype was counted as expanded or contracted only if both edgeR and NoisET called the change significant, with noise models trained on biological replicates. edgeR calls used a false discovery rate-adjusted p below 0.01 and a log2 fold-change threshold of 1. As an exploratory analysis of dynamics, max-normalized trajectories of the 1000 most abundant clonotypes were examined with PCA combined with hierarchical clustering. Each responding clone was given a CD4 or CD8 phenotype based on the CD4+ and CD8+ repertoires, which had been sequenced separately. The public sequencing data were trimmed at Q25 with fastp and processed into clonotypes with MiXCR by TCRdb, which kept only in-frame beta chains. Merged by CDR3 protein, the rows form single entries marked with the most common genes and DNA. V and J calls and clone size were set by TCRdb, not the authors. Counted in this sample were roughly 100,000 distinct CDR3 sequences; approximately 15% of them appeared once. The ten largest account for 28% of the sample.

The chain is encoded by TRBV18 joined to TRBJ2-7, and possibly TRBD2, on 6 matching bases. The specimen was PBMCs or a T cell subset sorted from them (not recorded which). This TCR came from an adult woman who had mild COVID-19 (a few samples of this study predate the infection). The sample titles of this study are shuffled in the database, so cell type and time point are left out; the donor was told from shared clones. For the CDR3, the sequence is CASSPRAGIDSYEQYF. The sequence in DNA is TGTGCCAGCTCACCACGGGCGGGAATCGACTCCTACGAGCAGTACTTC.